This TCR beta chain was documented in a study of blood T cell repertoires in COVID-19. As processed by the authors: Nucleated cell counts were estimated from reference gene primer amplification. TCRdb keeps only in-frame clones here, not all; method: immunoSEQ multiplex PCR. That table supplies the V and J calls and clone size; D and trimming were determined from the DNA. The sample lists 200,000 to 300,000 clones, about 87% seen once, with about 2.5% in the top ten. What was sequenced was PBMCs or T cells enriched from blood (not recorded which). This clonotype originated in a woman aged 40 to 55 with acute COVID-19.

The CDR3 bases are TGTGCCAGCAGCCCCGGTGAGGCCGGAAACACCATATATTTT. It translates to CASSPGEAGNTIYF. The J gene is TRBJ1-3, the V gene TRBV9, with D uncertain. This CDR3 spans 14 amino acids. Per germline, CDR1 SGDLS and CDR2 YYNGEE. V gave up 4 bases and J gave up 4 bases, with 12 bases separating them.